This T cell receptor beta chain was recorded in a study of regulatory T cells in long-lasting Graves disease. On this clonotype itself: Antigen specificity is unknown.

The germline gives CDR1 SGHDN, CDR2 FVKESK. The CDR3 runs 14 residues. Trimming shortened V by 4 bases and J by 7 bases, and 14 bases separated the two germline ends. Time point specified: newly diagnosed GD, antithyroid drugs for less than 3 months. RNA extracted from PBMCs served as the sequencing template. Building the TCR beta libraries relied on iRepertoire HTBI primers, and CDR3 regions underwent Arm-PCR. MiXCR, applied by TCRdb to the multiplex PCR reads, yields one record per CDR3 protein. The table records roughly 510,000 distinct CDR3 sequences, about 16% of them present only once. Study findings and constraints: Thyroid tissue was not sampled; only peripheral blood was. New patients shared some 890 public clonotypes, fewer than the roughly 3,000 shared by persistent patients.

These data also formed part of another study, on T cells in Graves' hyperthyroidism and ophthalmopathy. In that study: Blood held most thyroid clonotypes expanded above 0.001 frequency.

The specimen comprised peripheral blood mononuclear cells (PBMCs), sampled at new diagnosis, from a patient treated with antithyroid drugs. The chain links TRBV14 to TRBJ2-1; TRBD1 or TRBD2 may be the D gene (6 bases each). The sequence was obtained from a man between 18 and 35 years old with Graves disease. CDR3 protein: CASSLLEGGNEQFF. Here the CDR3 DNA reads TGTGCCAGCAGCCTTCTAGAGGGGGGAAATGAGCAGTTCTTC. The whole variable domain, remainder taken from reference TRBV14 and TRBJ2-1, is EAGVTQFPSHSVIEKGQTVTLRCDPISGHDNLYWYRRVMGKEIKFLLHFVKESKQDESGMPNNRFLAERTGGTYSTLKVQPAELEDSGVYFCASSLLEGGNEQFFGPGTRLTVL.